This T cell receptor beta chain was found in a study of blood T cells in healthy people across ages. A few counts support this clonotype. Using a J-beta primer mix together with a sample-barcoded 5' primer, a second PCR was run for roughly 6 to 12 cycles. TCRdb called the 5' RACE reads again in MiXCR, with one record for every CDR3 protein. The table lists hundreds of thousands of distinct CDR3 sequences, 29% of them singletons, with roughly 17% in the top ten. Deletions cut 5 bases from V and 5 bases from J, with 10 bases between. From germline, CDR1 is LNHNV and CDR2 YYDKDF (reference sequence). This CDR3 has 13 residues.

Sequenced input: blood. The receptor was derived from a woman aged 80 or over in good health. The genes are TRBV15 and TRBJ1-5; a weak D match, TRBD1 (5 bases). This CDR3 reads CATSRGPDQPQHF. The CDR3, as DNA: TGTGCCACCAGCCGGGGACCGGATCAGCCCCAGCATTTT.